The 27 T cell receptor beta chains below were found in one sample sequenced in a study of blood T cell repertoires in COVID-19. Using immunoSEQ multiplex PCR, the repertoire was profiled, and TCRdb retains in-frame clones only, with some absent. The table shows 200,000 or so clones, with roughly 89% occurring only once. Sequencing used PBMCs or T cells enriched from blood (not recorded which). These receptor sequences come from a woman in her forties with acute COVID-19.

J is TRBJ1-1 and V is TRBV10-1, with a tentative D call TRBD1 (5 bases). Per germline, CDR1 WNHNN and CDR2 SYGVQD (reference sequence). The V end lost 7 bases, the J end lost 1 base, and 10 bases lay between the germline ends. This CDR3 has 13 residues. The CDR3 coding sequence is TGCGCCAGCAAGGACACCTCGAACACTGAAGCTTTCTTT. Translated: CASKDTSNTEAFF.

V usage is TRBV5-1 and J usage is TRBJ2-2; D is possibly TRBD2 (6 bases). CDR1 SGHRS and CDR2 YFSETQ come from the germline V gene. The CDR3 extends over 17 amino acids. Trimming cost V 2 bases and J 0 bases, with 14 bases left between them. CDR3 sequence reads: CASSFREASANTGELFF. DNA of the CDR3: TGCGCCAGCAGCTTCCGGGAAGCTAGCGCGAACACCGGGGAGCTGTTTTTT.

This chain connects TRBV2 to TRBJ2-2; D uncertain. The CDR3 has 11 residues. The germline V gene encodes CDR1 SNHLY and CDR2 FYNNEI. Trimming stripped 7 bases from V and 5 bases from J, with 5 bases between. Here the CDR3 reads CASTGTGELFF. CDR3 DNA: TGTGCCAGCACCGGGACCGGGGAGCTGTTTTTT.

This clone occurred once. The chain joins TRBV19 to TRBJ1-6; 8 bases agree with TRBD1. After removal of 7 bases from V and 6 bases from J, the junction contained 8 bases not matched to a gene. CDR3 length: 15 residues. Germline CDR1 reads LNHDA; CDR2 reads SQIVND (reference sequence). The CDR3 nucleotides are TGTGCCAGTACCCAGACAGGGGCCCTTAATTCACCCCTCCACTTT. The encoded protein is CASTQTGALNSPLHF.

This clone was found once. CDR3 amino acids: CASSSDDRHQETQYF. In DNA, the CDR3 is TGTGCCAGCAGCTCCGATGACAGACACCAAGAGACCCAGTACTTC. V and J are TRBV7-9 and TRBJ2-5; D perhaps matches TRBD1 (5 bases). Looked up from germline, CDR1 is SEHNR and CDR2 is FQNEAQ (reference sequence). The ends were cut back, 4 bases at V and 0 bases at J, with 12 bases in the middle. This CDR3 is built from 15 residues.

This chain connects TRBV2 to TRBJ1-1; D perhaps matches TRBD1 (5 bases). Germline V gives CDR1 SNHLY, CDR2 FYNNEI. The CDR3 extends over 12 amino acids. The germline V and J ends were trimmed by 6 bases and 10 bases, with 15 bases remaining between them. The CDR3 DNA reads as TGTGCCAGCAGGGCCGACGGGGGGGGAGCTTTCTTT. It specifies CASRADGGGAFF.

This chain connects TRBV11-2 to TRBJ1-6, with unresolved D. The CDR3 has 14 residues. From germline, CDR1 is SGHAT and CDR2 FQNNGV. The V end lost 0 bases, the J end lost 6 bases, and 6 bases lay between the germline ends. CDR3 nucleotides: TGTGCCAGCAGCTTAGACAGAAGTAATTCACCCCTCCACTTT. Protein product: CASSLDRSNSPLHF.

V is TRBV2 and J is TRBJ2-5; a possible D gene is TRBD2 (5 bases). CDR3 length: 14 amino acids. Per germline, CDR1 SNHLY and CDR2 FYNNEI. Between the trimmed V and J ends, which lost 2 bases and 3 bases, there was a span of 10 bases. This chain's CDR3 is CASSESLVEETQYF. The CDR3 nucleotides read TGTGCCAGCAGTGAATCACTAGTGGAAGAGACCCAGTACTTC. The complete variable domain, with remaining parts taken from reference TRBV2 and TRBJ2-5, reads EPEVTQTPSHQVTQMGQEVILRCVPISNHLYFYWYRQILGQKVEFLVSFYNNEISEKSEIFDDQFSVERPDGSNFTLKIRSTKLEDSAMYFCASSESLVEETQYFGPGTRLLVL.

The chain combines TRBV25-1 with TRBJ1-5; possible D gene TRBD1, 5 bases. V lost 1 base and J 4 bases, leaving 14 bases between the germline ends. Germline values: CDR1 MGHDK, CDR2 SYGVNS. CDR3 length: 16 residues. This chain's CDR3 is CASSESTDKENQPQHF. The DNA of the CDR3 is TGTGCCAGCAGTGAATCGACGGACAAAGAGAATCAGCCCCAGCATTTT.

In nucleotides, the CDR3 is TGTGCCAGCAGTGAATCGGGACAGAGCAATCAGCCCCAGCATTTT. It yields the protein CASSESGQSNQPQHF. The chain couples TRBV6-1 to TRBJ1-5, with TRBD1 matching 7 bases. V was pared by 2 bases and J by 1 base, with 2 bases of the junction left unmatched. Germline values: CDR1 MNHNS, CDR2 SASEGT. This CDR3 contains 15 residues.

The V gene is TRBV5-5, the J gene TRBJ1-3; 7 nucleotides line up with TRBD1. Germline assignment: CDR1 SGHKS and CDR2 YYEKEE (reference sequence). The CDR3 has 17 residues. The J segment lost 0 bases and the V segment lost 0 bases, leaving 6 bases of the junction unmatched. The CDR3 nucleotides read TGTGCCAGCAGCTTGGATGGACAGGCCTCCTCTGGAAACACCATATATTTT. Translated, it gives CASSLDGQASSGNTIYF.

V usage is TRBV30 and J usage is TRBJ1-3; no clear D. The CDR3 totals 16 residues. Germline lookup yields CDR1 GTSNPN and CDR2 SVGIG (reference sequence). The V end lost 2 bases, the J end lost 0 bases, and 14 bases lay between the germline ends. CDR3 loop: CAWSMMRLSSGNTIYF. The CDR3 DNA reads TGTGCCTGGAGTATGATGAGGCTAAGCTCTGGAAACACCATATATTTT.

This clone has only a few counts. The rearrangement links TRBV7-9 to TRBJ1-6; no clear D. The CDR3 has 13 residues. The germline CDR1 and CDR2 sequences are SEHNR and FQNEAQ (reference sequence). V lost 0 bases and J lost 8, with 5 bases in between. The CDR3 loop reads CASSLASDSPLHF. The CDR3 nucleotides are TGTGCCAGCAGCTTAGCGTCGGATTCACCCCTCCACTTT.

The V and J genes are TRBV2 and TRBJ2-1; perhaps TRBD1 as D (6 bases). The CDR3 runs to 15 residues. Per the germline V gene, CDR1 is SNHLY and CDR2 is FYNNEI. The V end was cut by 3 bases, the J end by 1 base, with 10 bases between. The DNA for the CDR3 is TGTGCCAGCAGTGATTTGGGGGCTTCCTACAATGAGCAGTTCTTC. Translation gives CASSDLGASYNEQFF.

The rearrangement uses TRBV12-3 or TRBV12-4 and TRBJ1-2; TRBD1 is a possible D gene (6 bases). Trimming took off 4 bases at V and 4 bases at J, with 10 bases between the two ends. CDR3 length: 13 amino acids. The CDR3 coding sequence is TGTGCCAGCAGTTCCCGGACAGTCTATGGCTACACCTTC. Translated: CASSSRTVYGYTF.

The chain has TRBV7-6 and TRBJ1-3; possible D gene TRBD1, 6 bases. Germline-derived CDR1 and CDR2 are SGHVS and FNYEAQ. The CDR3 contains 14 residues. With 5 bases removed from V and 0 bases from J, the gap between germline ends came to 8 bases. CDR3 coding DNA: TGTGCCAGCAGCCCAGGGGTCTCTGGAAACACCATATATTTT. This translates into CASSPGVSGNTIYF.

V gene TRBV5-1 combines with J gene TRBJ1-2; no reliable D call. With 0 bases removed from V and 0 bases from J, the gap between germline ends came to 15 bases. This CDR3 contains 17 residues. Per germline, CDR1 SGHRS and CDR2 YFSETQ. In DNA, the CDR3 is TGCGCCAGCAGCTTGGGTCAGTTCCTCCAATCTAACTATGGCTACACCTTC. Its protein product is CASSLGQFLQSNYGYTF.

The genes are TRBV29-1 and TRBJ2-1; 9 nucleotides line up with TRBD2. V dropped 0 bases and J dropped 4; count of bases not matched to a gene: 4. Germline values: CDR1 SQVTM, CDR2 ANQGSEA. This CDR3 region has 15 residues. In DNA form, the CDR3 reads TGCAGCGTTGAAGATCTAGCGGGGTCTTACAATGAGCAGTTCTTC. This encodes CSVEDLAGSYNEQFF.

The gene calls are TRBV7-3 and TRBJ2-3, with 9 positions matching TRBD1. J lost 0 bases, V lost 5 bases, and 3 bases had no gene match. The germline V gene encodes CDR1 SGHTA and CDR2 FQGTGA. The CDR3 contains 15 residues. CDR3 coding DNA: TGTGCCAGCAGCCGGGACAGGGCTAGCACAGATACGCAGTATTTT. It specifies CASSRDRASTDTQYF.

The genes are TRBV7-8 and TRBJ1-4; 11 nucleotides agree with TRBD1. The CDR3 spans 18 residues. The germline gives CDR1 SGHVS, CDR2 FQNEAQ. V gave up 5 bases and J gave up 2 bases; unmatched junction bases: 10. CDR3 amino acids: CASSPRTGGASTNEKLFF. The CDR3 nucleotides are TGTGCCAGCAGCCCTCGGACAGGGGGCGCGTCGACTAATGAAAAACTGTTTTTT.

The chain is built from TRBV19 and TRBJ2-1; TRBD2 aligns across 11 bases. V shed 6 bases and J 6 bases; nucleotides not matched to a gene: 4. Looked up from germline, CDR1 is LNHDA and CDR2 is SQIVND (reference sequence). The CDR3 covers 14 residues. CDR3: CASRLAGGRNEQFF. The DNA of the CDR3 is TGTGCCAGTAGGCTAGCGGGGGGACGCAATGAGCAGTTCTTC.

DNA of the CDR3: TGTGCCAGCAGTCCAAACTATGGCTACACCTTC. Translating it yields CASSPNYGYTF. The rearrangement links TRBV28 to TRBJ1-2; the D is unclear. The CDR3 contains 11 residues. The V end was cut by 5 bases, the J end by 2 bases, with 3 bases between. CDR1 MDHEN and CDR2 SYDVKM come from the germline V gene.

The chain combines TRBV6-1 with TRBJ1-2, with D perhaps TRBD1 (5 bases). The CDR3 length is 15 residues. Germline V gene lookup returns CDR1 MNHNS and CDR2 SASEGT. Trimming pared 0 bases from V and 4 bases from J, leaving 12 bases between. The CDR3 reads CASSEAGPTGYGYTF. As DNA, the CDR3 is TGTGCCAGCAGTGAAGCAGGGCCCACAGGCTATGGCTACACCTTC.

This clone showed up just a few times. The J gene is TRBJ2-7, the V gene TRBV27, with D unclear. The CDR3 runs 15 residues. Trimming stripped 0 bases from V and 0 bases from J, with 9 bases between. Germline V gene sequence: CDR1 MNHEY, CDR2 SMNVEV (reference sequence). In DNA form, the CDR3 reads TGTGCCAGCAGTTTATCGAGCGACGGCTCCTACGAGCAGTACTTC. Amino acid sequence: CASSLSSDGSYEQYF.

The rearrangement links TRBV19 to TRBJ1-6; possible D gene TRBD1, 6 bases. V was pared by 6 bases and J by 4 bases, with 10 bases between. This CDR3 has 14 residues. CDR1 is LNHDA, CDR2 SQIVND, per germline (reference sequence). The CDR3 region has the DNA TGTGCCAGTAGGGGACACAGTTATAATTCACCCCTCCACTTT. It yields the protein CASRGHSYNSPLHF.

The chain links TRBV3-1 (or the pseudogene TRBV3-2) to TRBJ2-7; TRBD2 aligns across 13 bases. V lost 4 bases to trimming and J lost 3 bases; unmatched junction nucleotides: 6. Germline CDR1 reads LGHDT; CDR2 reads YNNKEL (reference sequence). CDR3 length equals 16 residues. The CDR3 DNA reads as TGTGCCAGCAGCCTCGGACTAGCGGGGGCTTTCTACGAGCAGTACTTC. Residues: CASSLGLAGAFYEQYF.

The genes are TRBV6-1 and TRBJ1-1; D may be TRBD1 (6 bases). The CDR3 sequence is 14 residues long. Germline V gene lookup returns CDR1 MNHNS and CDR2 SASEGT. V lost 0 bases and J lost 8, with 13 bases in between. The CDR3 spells CASSEAQGGSEAFF. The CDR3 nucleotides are TGTGCCAGCAGTGAAGCGCAAGGGGGATCGGAAGCTTTCTTT.